The source of this TCR beta chain is a study of shared clonotypes between healthy human individuals. General study findings and limits: Incomplete sequencing of sorted subsets was indicated by rarefaction despite large depth.

In regard to this clone: Its antigen is unknown. The germline gene is not matched at one end of the junction; a read error may be the cause.

Germline CDR1 and CDR2: MGHDK and SYGVNS. This CDR3 has 11 amino acids. Clones were sequenced by immunoSEQ multiplex PCR, and TCRdb holds only the in-frame ones, with some missing. Of roughly 2 million clones listed, over 85% are singletons. Only CD45RO-negative cells positively selected for CCR7 counted as naive CD8 cells, so terminally differentiated effector memory CD45RA+ cells were excluded. Specimen: naive CD8+ T cells sorted from blood. This TCR derives from a young man in good health. This chain links TRBV25-1 with TRBJ2-5, with D possibly matching TRBD2 (6 bases). CDR3 nucleotide sequence: TGTGCCAGCAGTGGGGGTCTAGCGCTGCACTTC. It is translated as CASSGGLALHF.